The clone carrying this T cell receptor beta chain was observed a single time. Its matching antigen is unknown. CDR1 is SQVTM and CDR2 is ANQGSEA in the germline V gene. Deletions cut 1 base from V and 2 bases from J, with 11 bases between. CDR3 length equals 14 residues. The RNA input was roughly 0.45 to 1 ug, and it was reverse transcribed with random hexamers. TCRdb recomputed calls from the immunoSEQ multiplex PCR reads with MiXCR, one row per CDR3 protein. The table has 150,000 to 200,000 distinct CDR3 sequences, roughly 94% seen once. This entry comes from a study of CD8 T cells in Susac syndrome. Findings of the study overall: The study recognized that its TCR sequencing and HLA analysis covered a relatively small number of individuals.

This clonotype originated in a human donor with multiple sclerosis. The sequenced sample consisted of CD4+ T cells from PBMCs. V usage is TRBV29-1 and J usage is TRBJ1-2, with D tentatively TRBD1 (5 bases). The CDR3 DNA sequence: TGCAGCGTTGAAGGGCTCGGGGGAAACTATGGCTACACCTTC. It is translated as CSVEGLGGNYGYTF.